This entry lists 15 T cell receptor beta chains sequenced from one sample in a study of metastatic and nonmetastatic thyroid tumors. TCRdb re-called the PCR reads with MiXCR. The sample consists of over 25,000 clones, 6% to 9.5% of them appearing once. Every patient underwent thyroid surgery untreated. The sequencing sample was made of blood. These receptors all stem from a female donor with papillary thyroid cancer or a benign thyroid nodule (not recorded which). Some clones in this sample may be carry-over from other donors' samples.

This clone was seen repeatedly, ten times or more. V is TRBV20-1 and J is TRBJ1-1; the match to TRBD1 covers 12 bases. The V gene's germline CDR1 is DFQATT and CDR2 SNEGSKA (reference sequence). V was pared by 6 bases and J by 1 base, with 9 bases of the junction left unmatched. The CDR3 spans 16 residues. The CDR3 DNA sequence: TGCAGTGCAATCCCCGGGACAGGGGGCCGGAACACTGAAGCTTTCTTT. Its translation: CSAIPGTGGRNTEAFF.

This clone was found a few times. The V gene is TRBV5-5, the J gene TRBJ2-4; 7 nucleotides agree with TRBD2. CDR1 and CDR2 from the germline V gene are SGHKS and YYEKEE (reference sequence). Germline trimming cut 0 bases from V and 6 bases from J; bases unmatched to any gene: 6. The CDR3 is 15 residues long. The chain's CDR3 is CASSLAGREGNIQYF. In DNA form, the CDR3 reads TGTGCCAGCAGCTTGGCAGGCAGGGAGGGAAACATTCAGTACTTC.

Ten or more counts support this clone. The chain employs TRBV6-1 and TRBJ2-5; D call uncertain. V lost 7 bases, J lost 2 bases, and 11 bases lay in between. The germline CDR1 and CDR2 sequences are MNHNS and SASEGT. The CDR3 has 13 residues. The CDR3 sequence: CASKPWDQETQYF. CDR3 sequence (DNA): TGTGCCAGCAAACCGTGGGATCAAGAGACCCAGTACTTC.

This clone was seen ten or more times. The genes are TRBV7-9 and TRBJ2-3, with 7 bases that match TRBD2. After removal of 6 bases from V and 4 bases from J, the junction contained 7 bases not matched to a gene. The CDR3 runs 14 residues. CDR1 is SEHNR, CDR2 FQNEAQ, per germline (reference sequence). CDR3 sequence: CASSGGGVSDTQYF. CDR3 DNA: TGTGCCAGCAGTGGGGGGGGAGTCTCAGATACGCAGTATTTT. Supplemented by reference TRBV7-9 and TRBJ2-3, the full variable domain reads DTGVSQNPRHKITKRGQNVTFRCDPISEHNRLYWYRQTLGQGPEFLTYFQNEAQLEKSRLLSDRFSAERPKGSFSTLEIQRTEQGDSAMYLCASSGGGVSDTQYFGPGTRLTVL.

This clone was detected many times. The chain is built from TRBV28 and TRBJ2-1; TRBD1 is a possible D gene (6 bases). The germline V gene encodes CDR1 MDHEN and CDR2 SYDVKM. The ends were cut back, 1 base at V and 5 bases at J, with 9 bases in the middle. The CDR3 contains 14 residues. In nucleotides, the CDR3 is TGTGCCAGCAGTTTATTTAACAGGGACAATGAGCAGTTCTTC. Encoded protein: CASSLFNRDNEQFF.

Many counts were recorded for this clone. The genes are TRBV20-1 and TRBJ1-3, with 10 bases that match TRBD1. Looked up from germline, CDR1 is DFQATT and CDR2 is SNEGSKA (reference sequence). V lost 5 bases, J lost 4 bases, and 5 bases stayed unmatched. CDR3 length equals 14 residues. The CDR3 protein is CSAHRTGGGNTIYF. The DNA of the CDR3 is TGCAGTGCTCACCGGACAGGGGGAGGAAACACCATATATTTT.

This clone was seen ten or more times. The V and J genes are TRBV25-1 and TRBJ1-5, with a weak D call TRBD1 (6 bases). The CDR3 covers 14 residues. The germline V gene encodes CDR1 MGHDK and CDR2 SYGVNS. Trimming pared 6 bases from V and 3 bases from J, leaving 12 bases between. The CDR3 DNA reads TGTGCCAGCAGCATCCAGGGGTACAATCAGCCCCAGCATTTT. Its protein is CASSIQGYNQPQHF.

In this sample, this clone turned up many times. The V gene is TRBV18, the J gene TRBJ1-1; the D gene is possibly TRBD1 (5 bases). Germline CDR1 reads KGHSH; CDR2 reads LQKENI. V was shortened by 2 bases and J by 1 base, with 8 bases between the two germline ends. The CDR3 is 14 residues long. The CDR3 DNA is TGTGCCAGCTCACCAACCCAGGGGAACACTGAAGCTTTCTTT. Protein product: CASSPTQGNTEAFF.

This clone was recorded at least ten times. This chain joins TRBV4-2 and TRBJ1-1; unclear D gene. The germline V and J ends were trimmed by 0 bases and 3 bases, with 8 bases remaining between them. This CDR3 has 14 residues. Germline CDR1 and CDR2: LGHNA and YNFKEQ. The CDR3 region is CASSQDLVDTEAFF. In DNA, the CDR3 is TGTGCCAGCAGCCAAGATTTAGTCGACACTGAAGCTTTCTTT.

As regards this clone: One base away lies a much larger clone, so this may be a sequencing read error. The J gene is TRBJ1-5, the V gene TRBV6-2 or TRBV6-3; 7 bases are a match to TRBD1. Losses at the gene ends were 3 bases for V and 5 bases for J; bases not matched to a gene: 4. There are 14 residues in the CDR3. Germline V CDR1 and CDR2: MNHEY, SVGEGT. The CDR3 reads CASSYRGLDQPQHF. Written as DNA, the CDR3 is TGTGCCAGCAGTTATAGGGGGCTGGATCAGCCCCAGCATTTT.

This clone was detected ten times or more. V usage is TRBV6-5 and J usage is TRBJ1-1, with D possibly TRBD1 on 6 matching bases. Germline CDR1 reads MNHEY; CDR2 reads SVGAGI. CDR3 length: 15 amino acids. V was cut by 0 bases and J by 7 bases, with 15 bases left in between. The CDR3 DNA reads TGTGCCAGCAGTTACTCCGGGCGGACAGCGGATGAAGCTTTCTTT. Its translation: CASSYSGRTADEAFF.

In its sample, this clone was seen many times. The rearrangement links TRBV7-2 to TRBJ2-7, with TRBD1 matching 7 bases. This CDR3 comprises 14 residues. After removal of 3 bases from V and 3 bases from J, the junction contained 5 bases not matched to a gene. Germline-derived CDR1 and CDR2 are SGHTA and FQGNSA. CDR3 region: CASSLTGLGYEQYF. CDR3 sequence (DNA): TGTGCCAGCAGCTTGACAGGGTTGGGCTACGAGCAGTACTTC.

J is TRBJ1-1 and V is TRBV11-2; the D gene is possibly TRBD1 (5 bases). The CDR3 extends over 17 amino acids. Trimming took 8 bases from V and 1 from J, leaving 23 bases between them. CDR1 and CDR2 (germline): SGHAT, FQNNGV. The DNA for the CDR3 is TGTGCCAGCCGTGGAATATGGGGGTTGCAGGGGAACACTGAAGCTTTCTTT. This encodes CASRGIWGLQGNTEAFF.

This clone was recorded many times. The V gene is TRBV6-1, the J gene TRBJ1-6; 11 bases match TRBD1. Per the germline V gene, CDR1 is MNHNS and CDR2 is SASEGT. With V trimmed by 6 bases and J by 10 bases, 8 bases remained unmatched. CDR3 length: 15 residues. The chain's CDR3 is CASRRTGGFESPLHF. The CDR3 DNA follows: TGTGCCAGCAGACGGACAGGGGGCTTTGAGTCACCCCTCCACTTT.

The CDR3 reads CASSLDPASSGANINEQFF. The CDR3, as DNA: TGTGCCAGCAGCTTAGATCCGGCCTCTAGCGGGGCAAACATCAATGAGCAGTTCTTC. V usage is TRBV11-2 and J usage is TRBJ2-1; 9 bases match TRBD2. The V gene's germline CDR1 is SGHAT and CDR2 FQNNGV. The CDR3 contains 19 residues. Losses at the gene ends were 0 bases for V and 6 bases for J; bases not matched to a gene: 15. Full variable domain (remainder filled in from reference TRBV11-2 and TRBJ2-1): EAGVAQSPRYKIIEKRQSVAFWCNPISGHATLYWYQQILGQGPKLLIQFQNNGVVDDSQLPKDRFSAERLKGVDSTLKIQPAKLEDSAVYLCASSLDPASSGANINEQFFGPGTRLTVL.